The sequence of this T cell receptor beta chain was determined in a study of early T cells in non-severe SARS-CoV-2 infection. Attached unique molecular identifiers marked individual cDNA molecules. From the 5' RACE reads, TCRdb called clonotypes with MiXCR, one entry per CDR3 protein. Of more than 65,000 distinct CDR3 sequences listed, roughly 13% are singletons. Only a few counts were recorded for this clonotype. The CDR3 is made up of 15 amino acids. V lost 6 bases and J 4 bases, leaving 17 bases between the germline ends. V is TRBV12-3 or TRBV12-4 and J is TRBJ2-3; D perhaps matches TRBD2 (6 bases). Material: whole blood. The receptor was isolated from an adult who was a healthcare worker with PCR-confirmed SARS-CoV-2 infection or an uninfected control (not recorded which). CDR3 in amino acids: CASRSSAVVADTQYF. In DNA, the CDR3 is TGTGCCAGCAGATCTAGCGCAGTGGTTGCAGATACGCAGTATTTT.